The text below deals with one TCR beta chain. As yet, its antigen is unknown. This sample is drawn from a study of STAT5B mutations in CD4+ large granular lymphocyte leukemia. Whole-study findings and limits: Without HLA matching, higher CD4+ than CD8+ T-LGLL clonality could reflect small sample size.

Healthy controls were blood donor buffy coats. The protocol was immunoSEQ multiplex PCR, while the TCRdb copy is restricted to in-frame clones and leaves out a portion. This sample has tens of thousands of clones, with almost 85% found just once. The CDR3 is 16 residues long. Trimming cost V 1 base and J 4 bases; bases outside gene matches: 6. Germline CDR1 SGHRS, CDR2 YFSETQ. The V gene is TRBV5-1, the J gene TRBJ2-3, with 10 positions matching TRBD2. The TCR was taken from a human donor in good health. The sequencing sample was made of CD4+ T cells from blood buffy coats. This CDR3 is CASSLSSLAGADTQYF. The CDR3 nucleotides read TGCGCCAGCAGCTTGAGTAGTCTAGCGGGAGCAGATACGCAGTATTTT.